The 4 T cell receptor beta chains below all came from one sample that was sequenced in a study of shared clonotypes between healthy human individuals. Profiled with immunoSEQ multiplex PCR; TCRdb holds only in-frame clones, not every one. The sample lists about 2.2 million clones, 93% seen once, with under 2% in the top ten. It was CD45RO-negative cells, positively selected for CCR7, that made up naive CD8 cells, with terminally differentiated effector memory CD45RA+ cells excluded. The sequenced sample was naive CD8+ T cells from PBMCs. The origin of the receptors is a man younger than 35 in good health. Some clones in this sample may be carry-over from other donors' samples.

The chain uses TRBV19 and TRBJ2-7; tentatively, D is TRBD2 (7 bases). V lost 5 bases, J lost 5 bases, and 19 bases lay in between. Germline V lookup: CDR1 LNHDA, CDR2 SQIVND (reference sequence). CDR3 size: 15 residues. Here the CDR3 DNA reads TGTGCCAGTAGTCTCGGAGGGGGAGGGCAGAACGAGCAGTACTTC. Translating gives CASSLGGGGQNEQYF.

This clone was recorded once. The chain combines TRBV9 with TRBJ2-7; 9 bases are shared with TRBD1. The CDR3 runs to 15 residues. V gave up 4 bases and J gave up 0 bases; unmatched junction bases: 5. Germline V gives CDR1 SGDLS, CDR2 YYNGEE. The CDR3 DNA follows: TGTGCCAGCAGCCGGACAGGGGAAAGCTCCTACGAGCAGTACTTC. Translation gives CASSRTGESSYEQYF.

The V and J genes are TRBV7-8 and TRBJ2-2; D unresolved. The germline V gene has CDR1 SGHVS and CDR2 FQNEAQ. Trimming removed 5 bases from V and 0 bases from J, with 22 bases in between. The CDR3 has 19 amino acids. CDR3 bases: TGTGCCAGCAGCCCCCTTTTCGGGTTAGAAACCGCGAACACCGGGGAGCTGTTTTTT. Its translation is CASSPLFGLETANTGELFF.

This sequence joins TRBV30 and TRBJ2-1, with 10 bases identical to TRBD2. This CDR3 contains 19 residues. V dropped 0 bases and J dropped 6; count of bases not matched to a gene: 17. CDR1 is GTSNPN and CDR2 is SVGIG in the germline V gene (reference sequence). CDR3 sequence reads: CAWSVGKGSGRAEVNEQFF. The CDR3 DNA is TGTGCCTGGAGTGTGGGGAAAGGGAGCGGGAGGGCCGAGGTCAATGAGCAGTTCTTC.